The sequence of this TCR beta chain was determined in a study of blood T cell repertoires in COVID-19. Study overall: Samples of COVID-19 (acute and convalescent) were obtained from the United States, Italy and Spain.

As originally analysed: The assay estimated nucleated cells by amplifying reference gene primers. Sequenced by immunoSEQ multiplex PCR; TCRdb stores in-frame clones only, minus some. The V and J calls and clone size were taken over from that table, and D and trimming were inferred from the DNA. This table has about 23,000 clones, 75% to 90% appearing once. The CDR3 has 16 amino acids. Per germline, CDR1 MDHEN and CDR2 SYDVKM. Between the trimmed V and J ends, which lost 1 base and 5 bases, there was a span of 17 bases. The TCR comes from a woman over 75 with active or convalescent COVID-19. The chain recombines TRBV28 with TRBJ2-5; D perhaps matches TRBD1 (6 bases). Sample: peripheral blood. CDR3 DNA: TGTGCCAGCAGTTTATCATGGGGATCAAGGGGGGAGACCCAGTACTTC. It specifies CASSLSWGSRGETQYF.